This T cell receptor beta chain was captured by sequencing in a study of glioma-infiltrating T cells. Study overall: Before surgery, glioma patients received dexamethasone for at most six days. Regarding the study as a whole: Signature shared blood CDR3 motifs were enriched in low-divergence and depleted in high-divergence patients.

Amplification of TCR alpha and beta CDR3 regions from RNA used iRepertoire nested multiplex PCR. For one-step reverse transcription and amplification, 100-400 ng of tissue mRNA or PBMC total RNA was used. TCRdb recomputed calls from the multiplex PCR reads with MiXCR, one row per CDR3 protein. Altogether 300,000 to 400,000 distinct CDR3 sequences are present, roughly two fifths being singletons, with the ten largest covering 12%. The germline gives CDR1 MGHRA, CDR2 YSYEKL. The CDR3 extends over 19 amino acids. The V end lost 0 bases, the J end lost 4 bases, and 19 bases lay between the germline ends. To note about this clonotype: Its cognate antigen is unknown.

The rearrangement uses TRBV4-1 and TRBJ2-6; TRBD1 is a possible D gene (5 bases). This TCR derives from a human donor with low-grade glioma or glioblastoma, undergoing nonglioma brain surgery, or in good health (not recorded which). The sequenced sample consisted of glioma tissue, nonneoplastic brain tissue, or PBMCs (not recorded which). Here the CDR3 DNA reads TGCGCCAGCAGCCAAGATTGGCGCCAGGGATTCTTCGGGGCCAACGTCCTGACTTTC. Its translation: CASSQDWRQGFFGANVLTF.